Listed below are T cell receptor beta chains from one sample, sequenced in a study of blood T cell repertoires in COVID-19. Profiling relied on immunoSEQ multiplex PCR, and the TCRdb table lists in-frame clones only, not all of them. The data hold over 120,000 clones, with over 70% observed a single time. The sample consisted of peripheral blood. These receptors all stem from a man between 50 and 59 years old who had recovered from COVID-19. CDR3s include the opening cysteine and the closing phenylalanine or tryptophan. The order of the fields is J gene, D gene, clone size, V gene, CDR3 DNA, CDR3 protein. The D gene is left open where the match is weak. Size is stated for part of the rows, as once, few or many counts, or as a class when the clone is expanded.

>TRBJ2-2|NA|once|TRBV30
TGTGCCTGGAGAAGAGATCCAAAAGTCGGGGAGCTGTTTTTT
CAWRRDPKVGELFF
>TRBJ1-5|NA|NA|TRBV27
TGTGCCAGCAGTTTCGACAGGACCGGGTCACGGCATTTT
CASSFDRTGSRHF
>TRBJ2-5|NA|NA|TRBV7-8
TGTGCCAGCAGCCCCGGGGGGCGGCGAGAGACCCAGTACTTC
CASSPGGRRETQYF
>TRBJ1-4|TRBD1|NA|TRBV27
TGTGCCAACCCGGACAGGGAGGAAACTAATGAAAAACTGTTTTTT
CANPDREETNEKLFF
>TRBJ1-3|NA|NA|TRBV10-3
TGTGCCATCACCGATGCAGGGGTCTCTGGAAACACCATATATTTT
CAITDAGVSGNTIYF
>TRBJ2-3|NA|NA|TRBV7-6
TGTGCCAGCAGCTTAGGCTTTGAGGATACGCAGTATTTT
CASSLGFEDTQYF
>TRBJ2-1|NA|NA|TRBV12-5
TGTGCTAGTGGTTTCAGGGAGCAGTTCTTC
CASGFREQFF
>TRBJ2-1|NA|NA|TRBV9
TGTGCCAGCAGCGTAGGTGGGGGGGCTTCCTACAATGAGCAGTTCTTC
CASSVGGGASYNEQFF
>TRBJ1-3|NA|NA|TRBV3-1/TRBV3-2
TGTGCCAGCAGCCAAGCGATAGGGGTGGCTGGAAACACCAAATATTTT
CASSQAIGVAGNTKYF
>TRBJ1-6|TRBD1|NA|TRBV7-2
TGTGCCAGCAGTAGACAGGGGGCTAATTCACCCCTCCACTTT
CASSRQGANSPLHF
>TRBJ2-7|NA|NA|TRBV5-5
TGTGCCAGCAGCTTGGGGGCAGCGCGGGTCTTCTACGAGCAGTACTTC
CASSLGAARVFYEQYF
>TRBJ2-5|TRBD2|few|TRBV10-3
TGTGCCATCAGTTGGGCTAGCGGGGGTGAGACCCAGTACTTC
CAISWASGGETQYF
>TRBJ1-6|NA|NA|TRBV18
TGTGCCAGCTCACCAAAGGGGCCCGGCTCCTATAATTCACCCCTCCACTTT
CASSPKGPGSYNSPLHF
>TRBJ1-1|NA|NA|TRBV6-2/TRBV6-3
TGTGCCAGCACCCCAGCGGGGGTTGTTACTGAAGCTTTCTTT
CASTPAGVVTEAFF
>TRBJ1-1|NA|NA|TRBV4-3
TGCGCCAGCAGCCAAGATCAGGAAGGGAGGGCTTTCTTT
CASSQDQEGRAFF
>TRBJ2-3|NA|NA|TRBV7-9
TGTGCCAGCAGCTTACTGGCCGGGGGGCGCACAGATACGCAGTATTTT
CASSLLAGGRTDTQYF
>TRBJ2-3|TRBD2|NA|TRBV7-9
TGTGCCAGCAGCCGTGGACTAGCGGGGACCTCTAGCACAGATACGCAGTATTTT
CASSRGLAGTSSTDTQYF
>TRBJ1-6|TRBD1|NA|TRBV6-2/TRBV6-3
TGTGCCAGCAGTTCCCGCTCCGGGACAGGGAGAGGATCACCCCTCCACTTT
CASSSRSGTGRGSPLHF
>TRBJ2-1|NA|NA|TRBV5-8
TGTGCCAGCAGCCGGGAACAGGGAACCTACAATGAGCAGTTCTTC
CASSREQGTYNEQFF
>TRBJ1-1|NA|NA|TRBV13
TGTGCCAGCAGCTTAGGCCCAACGCAGGGAAGGGGAACTGAAGCTTTCTTT
CASSLGPTQGRGTEAFF
>TRBJ2-7|NA|NA|TRBV5-1
TGCGCCAGCAGCTTGGTTCAGGGGCAAACCTACGAGCAGTACTTC
CASSLVQGQTYEQYF
>TRBJ1-1|NA|NA|TRBV6-1
TGTGCCAGCAGTGAAGCGAGCCTGATGAACACTGAAGCTTTCTTT
CASSEASLMNTEAFF
>TRBJ2-1|TRBD1|NA|TRBV19
TGTGCCAGTACCGCAGGGGGCTCCTACAATGAGCAGTTCTTC
CASTAGGSYNEQFF
>TRBJ2-5|TRBD1|NA|TRBV7-7
TGTGCCAGCAGCTTAGAACAGGGGGTGACCCAGTACTTC
CASSLEQGVTQYF
>TRBJ1-4|TRBD1|NA|TRBV4-2
TGTGCCAGCAGCCGCGGACAGGGAACTAATGAAAAACTGTTTTTT
CASSRGQGTNEKLFF
>TRBJ1-6|TRBD1|NA|TRBV27
TGTGCCAGCAGTTCACAAGGACAGGGGAACAATTCACCCCTCCACTTT
CASSSQGQGNNSPLHF
>TRBJ1-4|NA|once|TRBV10-3
TGTGCCATCAGTGCAGGGGCAGAAGGTGAAAAACTGTTTTTT
CAISAGAEGEKLFF
>TRBJ1-5|NA|NA|TRBV12-3/TRBV12-4
TGTGCCAGCAGTTTGCAGTTCACCATGGCCCAGCATTTT
CASSLQFTMAQHF
>TRBJ2-5|TRBD1|NA|TRBV4-3
TGCGCCAGCAGCCAAGAAGACAGGGGGGCGACCCAGTACTTC
CASSQEDRGATQYF
>TRBJ2-6|NA|NA|TRBV27
TGTGCCAGCAGTTTATCGGTCGGGCGGGCCTCTGGGGCCAACGTCCTGACTTTC
CASSLSVGRASGANVLTF
>TRBJ1-6|NA|few|TRBV5-1
TGCGCCAGCAGCTTGGCCTCGTCAGGACAGACCCTCCACTTT
CASSLASSGQTLHF
>TRBJ1-3|NA|few|TRBV5-1
TGCGCCAGCAGCCCAACAGAAAGTGGAAACACCATATATTTT
CASSPTESGNTIYF
>TRBJ2-1|TRBD1|NA|TRBV9
TGTGCCAGCAGCGTAGTACCGGACAGGGTATCGGGCAATGAGCAGTTCTTC
CASSVVPDRVSGNEQFF
>TRBJ1-6|NA|NA|TRBV5-1
TGCGCCAGCAGCGAGGGGACGGGGGATTCACCCCTCCACTTT
CASSEGTGDSPLHF
>TRBJ1-5|TRBD1|NA|TRBV6-6
TGTGCCAGCAGTCTCCGAATACTCGGGACAGGGCCGAGTAGAAGCAATCAGCCCCAGCATTTT
CASSLRILGTGPSRSNQPQHF
>TRBJ2-7|TRBD1|NA|TRBV10-3
TGTGCCATCATCCTGGGGCCCCCAGGACAGGGGTCCATGGGGCAGTACTTC
CAIILGPPGQGSMGQYF
>TRBJ1-2|NA|NA|TRBV4-2
TGTGCCAGCAGCCAAGATGGGCAGGTTAACTATGGCTACACCTTC
CASSQDGQVNYGYTF
>TRBJ2-3|NA|NA|TRBV24-1
TGTGCCACCAGTGATTTCCTTGCGCGGGATACGCAGTATTTT
CATSDFLARDTQYF